The source of this T cell receptor (beta chain) is a study of identical twins. This clonotype appeared a few times. Its antigen is undetermined. Study outcomes and limitations: Where beta out-of-frame sequences were concerned, excess twin sharing was weaker. Rather than following the same donors, the conclusions depended on cross-sectional statistical analysis.

Trimming removed 3 bases from V and 4 bases from J, with 13 bases in between. CDR3 size: 15 residues. Germline CDR1 and CDR2: SGHVS and FNYEAQ. TCRdb called the 5' RACE reads again in MiXCR, with one record for every CDR3 protein. There are approximately 690,000 distinct CDR3 sequences in the sample; around 6.1% occur only once, and around 1.9% lies in the top ten. Sequencing was carried out using naive T cells sorted from blood. This receptor was identified in a man younger than 35 in good health. The genes are TRBV7-6 and TRBJ2-1; tentatively, D is TRBD2 (6 bases). CDR3 coding DNA: TGTGCCAGCAGCTTGGGGGACTTCCCGTACAATGAGCAGTTCTTC. This sequence encodes CASSLGDFPYNEQFF.